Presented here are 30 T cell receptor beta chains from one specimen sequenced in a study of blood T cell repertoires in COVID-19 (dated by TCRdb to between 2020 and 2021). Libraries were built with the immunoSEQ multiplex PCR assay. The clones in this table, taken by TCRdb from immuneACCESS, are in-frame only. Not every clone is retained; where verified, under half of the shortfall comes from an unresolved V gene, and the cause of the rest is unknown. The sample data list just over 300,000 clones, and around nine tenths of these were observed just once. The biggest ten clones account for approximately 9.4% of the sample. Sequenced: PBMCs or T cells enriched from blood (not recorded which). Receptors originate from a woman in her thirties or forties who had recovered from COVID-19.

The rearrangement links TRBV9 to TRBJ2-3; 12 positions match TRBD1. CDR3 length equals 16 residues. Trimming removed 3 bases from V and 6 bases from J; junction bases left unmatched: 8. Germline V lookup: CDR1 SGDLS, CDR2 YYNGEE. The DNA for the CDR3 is TGTGCCAGCAGCGCCTCCGGGACAGGGGGCTCGGATACGCAGTATTTT. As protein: CASSASGTGGSDTQYF. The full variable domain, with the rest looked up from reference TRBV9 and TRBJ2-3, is DSGVTQTPKHLITATGQRVTLRCSPRSGDLSVYWYQQSLDQGLQFLIQYYNGEERAKGNILERFSAQQFPDLHSELNLSSLELGDSALYFCASSASGTGGSDTQYFGPGTRLTVL.

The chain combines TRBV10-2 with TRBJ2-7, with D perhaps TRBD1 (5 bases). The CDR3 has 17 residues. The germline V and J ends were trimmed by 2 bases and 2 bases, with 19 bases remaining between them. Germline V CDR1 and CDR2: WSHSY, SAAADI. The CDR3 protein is CASSEPLGARPPYEQYF. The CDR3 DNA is TGCGCCAGCAGTGAGCCCCTAGGGGCACGGCCTCCCTACGAGCAGTACTTC.

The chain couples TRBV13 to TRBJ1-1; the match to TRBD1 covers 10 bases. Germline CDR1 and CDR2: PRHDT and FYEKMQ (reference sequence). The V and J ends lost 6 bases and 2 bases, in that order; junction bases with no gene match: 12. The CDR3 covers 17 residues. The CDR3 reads CASRDRGQMALNTEAFF. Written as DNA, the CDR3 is TGTGCCAGCAGAGACAGGGGGCAAATGGCCCTAAACACTGAAGCTTTCTTT.

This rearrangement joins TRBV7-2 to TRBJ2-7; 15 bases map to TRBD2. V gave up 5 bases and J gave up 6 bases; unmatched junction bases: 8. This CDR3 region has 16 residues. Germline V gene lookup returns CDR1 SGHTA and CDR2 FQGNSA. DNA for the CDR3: TGTGCCAGCAGCCCAGGAGGGACTAGCGGGAGGTCCGAGCAGTACTTC. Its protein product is CASSPGGTSGRSEQYF.

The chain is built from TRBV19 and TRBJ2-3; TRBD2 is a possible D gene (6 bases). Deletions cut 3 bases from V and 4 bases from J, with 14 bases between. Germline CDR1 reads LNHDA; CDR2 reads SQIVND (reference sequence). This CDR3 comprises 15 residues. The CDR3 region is CASSMRRDWADTQYF. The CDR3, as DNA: TGTGCCAGTAGTATGAGGCGGGACTGGGCAGATACGCAGTATTTT.

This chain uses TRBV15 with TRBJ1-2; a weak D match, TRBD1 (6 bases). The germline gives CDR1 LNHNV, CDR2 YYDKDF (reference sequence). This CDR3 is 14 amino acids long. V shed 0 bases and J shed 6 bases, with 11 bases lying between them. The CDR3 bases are TGTGCCACCAGCAGAGATCGAGGGGGAGATGGCTACACCTTC. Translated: CATSRDRGGDGYTF.

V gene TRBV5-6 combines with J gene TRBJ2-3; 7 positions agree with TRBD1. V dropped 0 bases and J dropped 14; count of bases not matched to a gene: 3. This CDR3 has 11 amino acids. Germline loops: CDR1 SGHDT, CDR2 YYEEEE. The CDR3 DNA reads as TGTGCCAGCAGCTTGGGACAGGGTCGGTATTTT. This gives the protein CASSLGQGRYF.

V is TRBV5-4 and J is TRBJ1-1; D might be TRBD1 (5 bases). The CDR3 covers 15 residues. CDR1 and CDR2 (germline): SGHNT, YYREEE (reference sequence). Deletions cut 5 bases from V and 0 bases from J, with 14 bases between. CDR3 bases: TGTGCCAGCAGGCCGGCCAGGGCCCTGAACACTGAAGCTTTCTTT. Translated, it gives CASRPARALNTEAFF.

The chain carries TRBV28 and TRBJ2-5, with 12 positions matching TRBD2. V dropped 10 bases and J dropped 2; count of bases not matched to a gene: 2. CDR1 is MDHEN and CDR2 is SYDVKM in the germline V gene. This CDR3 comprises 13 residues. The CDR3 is CATGLAGQETQYF. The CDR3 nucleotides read TGTGCCACCGGACTAGCGGGACAAGAGACCCAGTACTTC.

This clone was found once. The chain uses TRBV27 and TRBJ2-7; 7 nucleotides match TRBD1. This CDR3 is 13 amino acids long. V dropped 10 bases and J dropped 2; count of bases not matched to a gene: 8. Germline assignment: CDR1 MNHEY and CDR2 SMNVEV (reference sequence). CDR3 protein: CATGGFSAYEQYF. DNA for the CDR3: TGTGCCACAGGGGGTTTTTCCGCCTACGAGCAGTACTTC.

CDR3 sequence (DNA): TGCGCCAGCAGCCAAGTAGCGGGACCACCTCATCATACGCAGTATTTT. It specifies CASSQVAGPPHHTQYF. The V gene is TRBV4-1, the J gene TRBJ2-3; 8 positions agree with TRBD2. There are 16 residues in the CDR3. The germline V gene encodes CDR1 MGHRA and CDR2 YSYEKL. The junction had 10 bases not matched to a gene; V was cut back by 1 base and J by 7 bases.

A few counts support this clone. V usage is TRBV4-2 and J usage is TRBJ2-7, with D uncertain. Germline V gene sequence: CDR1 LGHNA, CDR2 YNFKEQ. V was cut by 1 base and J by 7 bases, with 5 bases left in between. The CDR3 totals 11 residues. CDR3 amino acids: CASSQAREQYF. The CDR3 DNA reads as TGTGCCAGCAGCCAAGCTCGGGAGCAGTACTTC.

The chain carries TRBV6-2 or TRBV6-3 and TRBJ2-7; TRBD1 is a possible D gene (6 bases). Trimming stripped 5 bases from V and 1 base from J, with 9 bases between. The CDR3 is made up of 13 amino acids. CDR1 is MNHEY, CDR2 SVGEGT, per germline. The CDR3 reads CASSTGKSYEQYF. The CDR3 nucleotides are TGTGCCAGCAGTACAGGGAAATCCTACGAGCAGTACTTC.

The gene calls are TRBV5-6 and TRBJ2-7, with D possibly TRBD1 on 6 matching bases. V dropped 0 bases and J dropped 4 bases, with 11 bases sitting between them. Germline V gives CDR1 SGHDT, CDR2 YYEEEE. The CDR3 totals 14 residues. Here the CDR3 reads CASSLGAGEYEQYF. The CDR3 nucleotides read TGTGCCAGCAGCTTGGGGGCAGGGGAGTACGAGCAGTACTTC. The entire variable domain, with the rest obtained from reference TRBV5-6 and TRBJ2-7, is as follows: DAGVTQSPTHLIKTRGQQVTLRCSPKSGHDTVSWYQQALGQGPQFIFQYYEEEERQRGNFPDRFSGHQFPNYSSELNVNALLLGDSALYLCASSLGAGEYEQYFGPGTRLTVT.

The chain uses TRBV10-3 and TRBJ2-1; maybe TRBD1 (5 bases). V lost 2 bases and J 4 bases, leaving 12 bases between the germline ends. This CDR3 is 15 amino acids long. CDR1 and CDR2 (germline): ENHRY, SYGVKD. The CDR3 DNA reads TGTGCCATCAGTGAGACAATCGACAGTTACAATGAGCAGTTCTTC. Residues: CAISETIDSYNEQFF.

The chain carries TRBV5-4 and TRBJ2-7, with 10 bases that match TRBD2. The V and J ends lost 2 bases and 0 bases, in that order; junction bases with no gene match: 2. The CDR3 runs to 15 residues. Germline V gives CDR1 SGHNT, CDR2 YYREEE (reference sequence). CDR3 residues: CASSLSGGVSYEQYF. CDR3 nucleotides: TGTGCCAGCAGCTTAAGCGGGGGGGTCTCCTACGAGCAGTACTTC.

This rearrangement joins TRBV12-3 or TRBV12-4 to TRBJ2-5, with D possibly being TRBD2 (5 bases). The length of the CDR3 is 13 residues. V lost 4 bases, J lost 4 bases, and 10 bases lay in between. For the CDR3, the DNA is TGTGCCAGCAGTTATTCTAGCACAGAGACCCAGTACTTC. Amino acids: CASSYSSTETQYF.

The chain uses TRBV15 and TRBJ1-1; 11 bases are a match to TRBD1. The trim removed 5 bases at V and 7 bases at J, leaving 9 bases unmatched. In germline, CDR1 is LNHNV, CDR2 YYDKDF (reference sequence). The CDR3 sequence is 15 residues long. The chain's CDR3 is CATSPPGQGEFEAFF. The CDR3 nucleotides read TGTGCCACCAGCCCCCCGGGACAGGGGGAGTTTGAAGCTTTCTTT.

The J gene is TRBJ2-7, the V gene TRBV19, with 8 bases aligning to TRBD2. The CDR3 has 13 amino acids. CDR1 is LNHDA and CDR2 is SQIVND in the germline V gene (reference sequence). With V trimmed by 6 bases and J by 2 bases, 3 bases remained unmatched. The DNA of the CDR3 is TGTGCCAGTAGCGGACTAGCCACCTACGAGCAGTACTTC. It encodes CASSGLATYEQYF.

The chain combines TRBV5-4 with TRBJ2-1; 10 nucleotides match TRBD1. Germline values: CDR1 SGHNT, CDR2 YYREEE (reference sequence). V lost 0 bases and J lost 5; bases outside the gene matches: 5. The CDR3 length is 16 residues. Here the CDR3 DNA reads TGTGCCAGCAGCTTGGATCGGACAGGGGGGCACAATGAGCAGTTCTTC. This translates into CASSLDRTGGHNEQFF.

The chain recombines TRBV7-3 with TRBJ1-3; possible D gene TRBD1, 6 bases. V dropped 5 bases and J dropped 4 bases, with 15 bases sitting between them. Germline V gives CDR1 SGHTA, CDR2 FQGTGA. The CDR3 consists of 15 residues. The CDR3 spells CASSQTGGAGNTIYF. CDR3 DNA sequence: TGTGCCAGCAGCCAGACAGGTGGTGCGGGAAACACCATATATTTT.

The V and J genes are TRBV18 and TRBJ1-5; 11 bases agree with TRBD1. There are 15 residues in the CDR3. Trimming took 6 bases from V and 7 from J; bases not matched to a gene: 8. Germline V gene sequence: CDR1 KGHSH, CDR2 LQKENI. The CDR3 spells CASSSDRGHEQPQHF. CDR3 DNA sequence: TGTGCCAGCTCCTCGGACAGGGGGCATGAACAGCCCCAGCATTTT. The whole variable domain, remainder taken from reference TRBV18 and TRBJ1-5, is NAGVMQNPRHLVRRRGQEARLRCSPMKGHSHVYWYRQLPEEGLKFMVYLQKENIIDESGMPKERFSAEFPKEGPSILRIQQVVRGDSAAYFCASSSDRGHEQPQHFGDGTRLSIL.

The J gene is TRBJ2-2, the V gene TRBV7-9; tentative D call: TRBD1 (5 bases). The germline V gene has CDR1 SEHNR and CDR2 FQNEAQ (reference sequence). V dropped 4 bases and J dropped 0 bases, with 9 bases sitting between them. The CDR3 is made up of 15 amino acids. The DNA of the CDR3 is TGTGCCAGCAGCTCACAGACAGCGAACACCGGGGAGCTGTTTTTT. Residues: CASSSQTANTGELFF.

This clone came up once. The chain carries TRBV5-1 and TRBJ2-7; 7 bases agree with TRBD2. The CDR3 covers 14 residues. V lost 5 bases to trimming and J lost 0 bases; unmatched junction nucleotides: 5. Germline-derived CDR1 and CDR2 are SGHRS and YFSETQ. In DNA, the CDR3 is TGCGCCAGCAGTCCCGGGACTAACTCCTACGAGCAGTACTTC. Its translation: CASSPGTNSYEQYF. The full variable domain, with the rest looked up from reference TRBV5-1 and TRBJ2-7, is KAGVTQTPRYLIKTRGQQVTLSCSPISGHRSVSWYQQTPGQGLQFLFEYFSETQRNKGNFPGRFSGRQFSNSRSEMNVSTLELGDSALYLCASSPGTNSYEQYFGPGTRLTVT.

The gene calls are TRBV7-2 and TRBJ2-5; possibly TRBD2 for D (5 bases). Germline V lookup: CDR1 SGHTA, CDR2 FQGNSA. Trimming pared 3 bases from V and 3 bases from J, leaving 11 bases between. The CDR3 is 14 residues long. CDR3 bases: TGTGCCAGCAGCTTGGGTGGGAGAGAAGAGACCCAGTACTTC. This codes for CASSLGGREETQYF.

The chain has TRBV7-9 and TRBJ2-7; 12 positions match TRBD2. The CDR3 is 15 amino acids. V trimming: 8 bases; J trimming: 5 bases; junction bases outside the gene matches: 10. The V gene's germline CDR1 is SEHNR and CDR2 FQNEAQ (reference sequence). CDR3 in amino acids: CASAGASGRADEQYF. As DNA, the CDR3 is TGTGCCAGCGCCGGGGCTAGCGGGAGGGCCGACGAGCAGTACTTC. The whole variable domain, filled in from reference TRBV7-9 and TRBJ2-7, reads DTGVSQNPRHKITKRGQNVTFRCDPISEHNRLYWYRQTLGQGPEFLTYFQNEAQLEKSRLLSDRFSAERPKGSFSTLEIQRTEQGDSAMYLCASAGASGRADEQYFGPGTRLTVT.

CDR3 nucleotides: TGTGCCAGCAGCTTAGGTGATGCTAGCGTAGTCGAGCAGTACTTC. It translates to CASSLGDASVVEQYF. The V call is TRBV7-2, the J call TRBJ2-7; D may be TRBD2 (6 bases). CDR1 is SGHTA and CDR2 is FQGNSA in the germline V gene. This CDR3 contains 15 residues. The V end lost 1 base, the J end lost 6 bases, and 16 bases lay between the germline ends. The variable domain in full, with the rest retrieved from reference TRBV7-2 and TRBJ2-7, is GAGVSQSPSNKVTEKGKDVELRCDPISGHTALYWYRQSLGQGLEFLIYFQGNSAPDKSGLPSDRFSAERTGGSVSTLTIQRTQQEDSAVYLCASSLGDASVVEQYFGPGTRLTVT.

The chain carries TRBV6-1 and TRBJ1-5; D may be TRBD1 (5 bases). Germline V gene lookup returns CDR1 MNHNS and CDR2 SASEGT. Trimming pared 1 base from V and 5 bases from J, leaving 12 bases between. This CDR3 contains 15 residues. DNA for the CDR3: TGTGCCAGCAGTGAAGGTCTTGCGGGACATCAGCCCCAGCATTTT. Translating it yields CASSEGLAGHQPQHF.

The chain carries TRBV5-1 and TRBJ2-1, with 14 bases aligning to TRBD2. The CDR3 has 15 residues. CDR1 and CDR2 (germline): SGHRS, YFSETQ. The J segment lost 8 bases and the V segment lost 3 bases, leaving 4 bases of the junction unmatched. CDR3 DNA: TGCGCCAGCAGCTACGGGACTAGCGGGAGCCATGAGCAGTTCTTC. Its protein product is CASSYGTSGSHEQFF.

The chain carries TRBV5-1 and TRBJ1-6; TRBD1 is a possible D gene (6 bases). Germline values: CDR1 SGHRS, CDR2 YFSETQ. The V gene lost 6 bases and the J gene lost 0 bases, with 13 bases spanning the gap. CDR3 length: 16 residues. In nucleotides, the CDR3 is TGCGCCAGCACCCTAGGGGGAAGCTCCTATAATTCACCCCTCCACTTT. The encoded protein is CASTLGGSSYNSPLHF.